The T cell receptor (beta chain) under discussion was sequenced for a study of cytomegalovirus exposure and HLA in healthy donors listed by TCRdb under 2017. Background for the entire study: An earlier analysis of roughly 610 of the donors reported 276 Gb of sequence data and 100 million to 120 million unique TCR beta sequences obtained from approximately 180 million T cells. An early release covering about 600 HLA-typed donors comprised roughly 300 gigabases of sequencing data and around 80 million unique TCR sequences. Of the approximately 400 genotyped donors, 65% to 90% were placed in the genetic ancestry cluster associated with self-reported Caucasian donors. The study aimed to test whether cataloging public T cell receptors could reveal signatures of past pathogen exposure. The T cell repertoires of around 730 subjects were profiled by immunosequencing and related to cytomegalovirus serostatus. A separate validation cohort of over 95 different subjects was used in addition to the approximately 640-subject first cohort. High-throughput TCR immunosequencing, statistical association of individual TCRs with disease status, and machine learning were combined to predict cytomegalovirus infection status. In a later analysis, previously published TCR beta repertoires from 550 to 700 donors were re-analyzed and high-resolution HLA genotyping was added so that TCR occurrence patterns could be studied. Rather than drawing on any new phenotypic data, the later analysis identified candidate immune exposures from TCR beta sequences and the way those sequences occurred across donors. An earlier analysis of approximately 630 of the donors applied high-throughput TCR beta sequencing to assess whether each TCR beta V gene segment acted as functional or pseudogenic. Donor age, sex, ethnicity and CMV serostatus were collected together with the repertoire data. Genome-wide SNP genotypes for about 65% of the 666 donors were used in a later genetic analysis, which treated that subset as a discovery cohort. Every discovery cohort repertoire had been produced on one sequencing platform. HLA typing covered class I and class II loci at four-digit resolution. The number of typed donors differed by locus: about 620-630 for A, B, C, DRB1 and DQB1; 500 to 550 for DQA1; fewer than 610 for DPA1; and roughly 450 for DPB1. About five DR-DQ haplotypes were handled as single units for association and clustering because linkage in the cohort was strong. On average, 235,054 unique TCR beta nucleotide sequences were sequenced per donor among 398 genotyped donors of the cohort, with 15% to 20% of those sequences being non-productive. General conclusions and limits of the study: Because HLA typing was missing for some donors at each locus, association tests included only the typed subset. In a later genetic analysis, a missense DCLRE1C variant was associated with V-gene and J-gene trimming of TCR beta chains, and the association was replicated in an independent cohort. When HLA alleles, especially DR and DQ, strongly co-occurred, TCR associations were difficult to assign to individual alleles. The classifier was reported to diagnose cytomegalovirus status with high specificity and sensitivity in both the original and validation cohorts. The earlier analysis of 450 to 700 of the donors excluded seventeen rarely observed V segments, including chromosome 9 orphons, because counts were too low. In an earlier analysis of 587 of the donors, most TCR beta V segments were observed in productive rearrangements about 87% or about 30% of the time, broadly matching IMGT annotations. A later analysis found that TCR association rates varied across HLA loci, with DRB1 alleles showing the most associated TCRs and HLA-C alleles the fewest. According to a later analysis, parvovirus B19, influenza, CMV and Epstein-Barr virus appeared linked to several top co-occurrence clusters. Three of the identified cytomegalovirus-associated TCR beta chains were confirmed in vitro to be specific for cytomegalovirus antigens. A further reported finding was that TCR beta sequences accurately predicted the HLA-A and HLA-B alleles for most subjects in the first cohort. In a later analysis, HLA-associated TCR beta chains showed more clonal expansion and lower generation probabilities than non-associated chains that were equally common. At a false discovery rate of 0.05, a later analysis linked 15,000 to 20,000 TCR beta sequences to specific HLA alleles. A cluster of highly shared sequence variants was judged likely to represent a technical artifact of the sequencing pipeline. While some public TCRs were present in many individuals, most TCR sequences turned up only very rarely across donors. In a later genetic analysis, fewer N-insertions in productive TCRs were reported among donors in an Asian-associated ancestry cluster than the roughly 640-donor mean. Roughly uniform sequencing depth across donors was assumed in presence/absence analyses, although this assumption may not hold. Some IMGT-functional V segments, including TRBV6-2 and TRBV6-3, could not be told apart with the 87-base-pair reads, so those segments were excluded. Most CMV-associated TCR beta chains appeared to be HLA-restricted in a later analysis, and the HLA associations seemed to be driven largely by CMV exposure. In this cohort, only TCR beta chains were sequenced, and detectable features were limited by the absence of alpha or paired-chain data. Linkage disequilibrium might explain the correlated functional status among segregating V segments, but an unknown experimental factor could not be ruled out. In the study, some 180 TCR beta chains were listed as associated with cytomegalovirus. The authors suggested that the approach could potentially be extended to other disease states and immunological phenotypes. For the cohort, immune exposure information was limited to CMV serostatus.

The library was built by means of the immunoSEQ multiplex PCR assay. The multiplex PCR relied on a mix of 60 forward primers for TCR Vbeta segments and 13 reverse primers for TCR Jbeta segments. Amplification of the CDR3 region of rearranged TCR beta genes was performed with a multiplex PCR assay on genomic DNA. The Illumina HiSeq System was used to sequence the amplified TCR beta libraries as 87-base-pair reads. The paper's data handling went like this. In a later analysis, 80 million or so unique TCR beta chains were counted across the roughly 670 repertoires, and around 11 million of these chains were shared by at least two donors. A nearest-neighbor algorithm error-corrected the raw reads and collapsed the reads into unique sequences, merging closely related sequences to remove PCR and sequencing errors. To assign V, D and J gene segments, CDR3 sequences were aligned to IMGT reference sequences. Each retained sequence needed at least a six-nucleotide match to both a V gene segment and a J gene segment. Rearrangements were called productive when the CDR3 lacked stop codons and stayed in frame with V and J; all others were non-productive. Following IMGT convention, CDR3 was defined as the stretch from the second conserved V-encoded cysteine to the conserved J-encoded phenylalanine. Sequences without an unambiguous match to a single V gene segment were excluded from the earlier analysis of about 640 of the donors. In an earlier analysis of 587 of the donors, V segments were called functional above 56.7% productive rearrangements and were called segregating when the between-donor standard deviation exceeded 5%. To diagnose cytomegalovirus status from the catalog of TCR beta chain sequences, a statistical classification framework was built. A later analysis assigned V and J genes by comparing TCR nucleotide sequences with IMGT/GENE-DB human TR gene sequences. A later analysis assigned CDR3 sequences and most-parsimonious VDJ recombination scenarios with the TCRdist pipeline. In a later analysis, every TCR beta chain was defined by the combination of its CDR3 amino acid sequence and its V-gene family, and reads without a unique V-gene family were dropped. A later analysis removed over 500 highly shared, low-generation-probability nucleotide sequences to deal with suspected cross-contamination and a sequencing artifact. For each public chain, a later analysis derived a clonal expansion index from normalized ranks of inferred template counts within each repertoire. A later analysis computed generation probabilities with a VDJ recombination model fitted to out-of-frame rearrangements, and checked the results against IGoR. In a later analysis, TCR-TCR, TCR-HLA and TCR-CMV co-occurrence was scored with hypergeometric tests, and a repertoire-size bias correction was applied to TCR pairs. False discovery rates were estimated in a later analysis by permuting HLA or CMV assignments 20 times. A later analysis grouped co-occurring TCRs with DBSCAN, adding TCRdist sequence similarity when clustering within HLA-allele-positive subsets. Repertoires with fewer than 30,000 or more than 120,000 public chains were left out of co-occurrence clustering, as were about 5 repertoires with anomalous nucleotide sharing. TCRdb stores this immuneACCESS table with in-frame sequences only. Part of the clones is absent; in the studies checked, under half of the shortfall reflects unresolved V genes, and no reason is known for the rest. The V and J calls and the clone size are those of that table, but D and trimming were determined from the DNA. This sample lists approximately 190,000 clones; 81% were detected once. The top ten hold about 3.5% of the sample.

CDR1 and CDR2, per the germline V gene, are SGHAT and FQNNGV. The trim is 3 bases for V and 4 bases for J, with a gap of 9 bases between the germline ends. The CDR3 runs 13 amino acids, cysteine and phenylalanine included. The only DNA kept is the CDR3, 39 bases in frame from the first base. Comments on this clone: The antigen it binds to is not known. No base-level quality is on record; no much larger clone is a single base apart.

The cohort consisted of 650 to 700 healthy bone marrow donors. At the time of sampling, all cohort members were nominally healthy, though unrecorded immune exposures were likely present. The donor tested CMV seropositive and was one of the 289 seropositive cohort members. A peripheral blood sample was collected from each donor, and TCR beta sequencing was performed on peripheral blood mononuclear cells. Genomic DNA extraction from the blood cell samples was performed with the Qiagen DNeasy Blood Extraction Kit. Material: PBMCs. The rearranged chain carries TRBV11-2 and TRBJ1-1; no confident D gene assignment can be made. This TCR came from a man aged 40-49 years in good health and CMV-seropositive. The CDR3 in this case is CASSFGEGTEAFF. In nucleotides, the sequence is TGTGCCAGCAGCTTTGGGGAGGGCACTGAAGCTTTCTTT. Where the CDR3 stops, the reference TRBV11-2 and TRBJ1-1 genes take over; the full variable domain is EAGVAQSPRYKIIEKRQSVAFWCNPISGHATLYWYQQILGQGPKLLIQFQNNGVVDDSQLPKDRFSAERLKGVDSTLKIQPAKLEDSAVYLCASSFGEGTEAFFGQGTRLTVV.